The clone carrying this T cell receptor beta chain showed up just a few times. CDR1 SGHRS and CDR2 YFSETQ come from the germline V gene. Trimming left V 0 bases short and J 2 bases short, with 17 bases between. There are 17 residues in the CDR3. MiXCR, run by TCRdb on the 5' RACE reads, gives a single entry per CDR3 protein. The data show about 690,000 distinct CDR3 sequences, with less than 25% seen just once and 4% to 4.5% held by the top ten. The sample comes from a study of identical twins. This same sample was also part of a study on T cells expressing NK-cell markers.

The sequenced sample was PBMCs. The V and J genes are TRBV5-1 and TRBJ1-2, with TRBD1 as a possible D gene (5 bases). The source is a young woman in good health. The DNA of the CDR3 is TGCGCCAGCAGCTTGGAATTCAGCAGGGTGCCGAACTATGGCTACACCTTC. It encodes CASSLEFSRVPNYGYTF. The full variable domain, in which reference TRBV5-1 and TRBJ1-2 provide the parts outside the CDR3, is KAGVTQTPRYLIKTRGQQVTLSCSPISGHRSVSWYQQTPGQGLQFLFEYFSETQRNKGNFPGRFSGRQFSNSRSEMNVSTLELGDSALYLCASSLEFSRVPNYGYTFGSGTRLTVV.